The next 16 T cell receptor beta chains were all read from a single sample in a study of identical twins. A single record per CDR3 protein comes from TCRdb applying MiXCR to the 5' RACE reads. The data hold roughly 1.6 million distinct CDR3 sequences, with about 32% observed a single time. Sequences were obtained from cord blood. The receptors shown here come from a newborn girl in good health.

This clonotype was counted a few times. The rearrangement joins TRBV3-1 to TRBJ2-3, with 9 positions matching TRBD2. CDR3 length: 16 amino acids. The germline CDR1 and CDR2 sequences are LGHDT and YNNKEL (reference sequence). V shed 1 base, J shed 6 bases, and the junction held 8 bases outside the gene matches. In DNA form, the CDR3 reads TGTGCCAGCAGCCAAGGACCGCTTCTAGCGGGGGATACGCAGTATTTT. This encodes CASSQGPLLAGDTQYF.

This clonotype was observed a handful of times. This chain joins TRBV27 and TRBJ2-1; D is unclear. The ends were cut back, 5 bases at V and 7 bases at J, with 18 bases in the middle. Germline V gene sequence: CDR1 MNHEY, CDR2 SMNVEV (reference sequence). The CDR3 loop spans 15 amino acids. CDR3 in DNA: TGTGCCAGCAGTCCGAATCTAGGGATAGGTAATGAGCAGTTCTTC. Its translation: CASSPNLGIGNEQFF.

The rearrangement joins TRBV4-2 to TRBJ2-7; D ambiguous. Germline-derived CDR1 and CDR2 are LGHNA and YNFKEQ. Trimming took off 6 bases at V and 0 bases at J, with 15 bases between the two ends. The CDR3 covers 15 residues. The CDR3 coding sequence is TGTGCCAGCAGTCCGCTTGGGGATATCTCCTACGAGCAGTACTTC. Its translation is CASSPLGDISYEQYF.

In this sample, this clonotype turned up once. The chain combines TRBV7-6 with TRBJ1-5, with D possibly being TRBD1 (6 bases). Trimming pared 2 bases from V and 9 bases from J, leaving 11 bases between. Germline-derived CDR1 and CDR2 are SGHVS and FNYEAQ. The CDR3 runs 13 residues. CDR3 protein: CASSLSEGGPQHF. CDR3 in DNA: TGTGCCAGCAGCTTAAGCGAAGGGGGGCCCCAGCATTTT.

The chain carries TRBV11-2 and TRBJ1-6, with D possibly TRBD1 on 5 matching bases. The V end lost 4 bases, the J end lost 7 bases, and 17 bases lay between the germline ends. From germline, CDR1 is SGHAT and CDR2 FQNNGV. The CDR3 has 16 residues. Here the CDR3 DNA reads TGTGCCAGCAGCTCCTTGAGGGAGGGGCGGAATTCACCCCTCCACTTT. The encoded protein is CASSSLREGRNSPLHF.

The V gene is TRBV3-1, the J gene TRBJ2-1; D not certain. CDR1 and CDR2 from the germline V gene are LGHDT and YNNKEL (reference sequence). The V and J ends lost 4 bases and 0 bases respectively, with 10 bases between them. The CDR3 is made up of 15 amino acids. CDR3 coding DNA: TGTGCCAGCAGCCGGACGCATAGCTCCTACAATGAGCAGTTCTTC. It yields the protein CASSRTHSSYNEQFF.

This clonotype was seen at least ten times. The V call is TRBV5-1, the J call TRBJ1-2, with 7 bases that match TRBD1. This CDR3 has 14 amino acids. V gave up 0 bases and J gave up 4 bases; unmatched junction bases: 3. Germline V gene lookup returns CDR1 SGHRS and CDR2 YFSETQ. The CDR3 loop is CASSLDGTVYGYTF. CDR3 bases: TGCGCCAGCAGCTTGGACGGGACAGTCTATGGCTACACCTTC. The full variable domain, with the rest looked up from reference TRBV5-1 and TRBJ1-2, is KAGVTQTPRYLIKTRGQQVTLSCSPISGHRSVSWYQQTPGQGLQFLFEYFSETQRNKGNFPGRFSGRQFSNSRSEMNVSTLELGDSALYLCASSLDGTVYGYTFGSGTRLTVV.

Ten or more counts support this clonotype. V and J are TRBV10-1 and TRBJ1-2; no firm D call. V was clipped by 6 bases and J by 4 bases, with 9 bases between them. The CDR3 consists of 12 residues. Per the germline V gene, CDR1 is WNHNN and CDR2 is SYGVQD (reference sequence). The CDR3 sequence: CASSDGSYGYTF. CDR3 nucleotides: TGCGCCAGCAGCGACGGATCCTATGGCTACACCTTC.

The gene calls are TRBV7-9 and TRBJ2-7; TRBD1 might be the D (7 bases). V was pared by 5 bases and J by 3 bases, with 17 bases between. The germline CDR1 and CDR2 sequences are SEHNR and FQNEAQ (reference sequence). CDR3 length equals 15 residues. The CDR3 DNA is TGTGCCAGCAGCCCCATACAGGGGACTCACTACGAGCAGTACTTC. Its protein is CASSPIQGTHYEQYF.

In its sample, this clonotype was seen a few times. V usage is TRBV25-1 and J usage is TRBJ1-5; a weak D match, TRBD1 (5 bases). The germline V gene encodes CDR1 MGHDK and CDR2 SYGVNS. The CDR3 consists of 15 residues. Trimming removed 2 bases from V and 7 bases from J, with 15 bases in between. CDR3: CASSEPPRVHQPQHF. For the CDR3, the DNA is TGTGCCAGCAGTGAACCCCCCAGGGTCCACCAGCCCCAGCATTTT.

This clonotype was seen once. The V gene is TRBV11-3, the J gene TRBJ1-1, with TRBD1 as a possible D gene (5 bases). The CDR3 is made up of 16 amino acids. CDR1 is SGHNT, CDR2 YENEEA, per germline. With 5 bases removed from V and 4 bases from J, the gap between germline ends came to 20 bases. The CDR3 loop is CASSPPRSAGSTEAFF. The CDR3 DNA reads as TGTGCCAGCAGCCCCCCCCGCTCGGCAGGGAGCACTGAAGCTTTCTTT.

This clonotype was counted between two and nine times. V usage is TRBV3-1 and J usage is TRBJ2-2; D unresolved. This CDR3 has 11 amino acids. Germline assignment: CDR1 LGHDT and CDR2 YNNKEL (reference sequence). Trimming cost V 1 base and J 10 bases, with 4 bases left between them. CDR3 DNA: TGTGCCAGCAGCCAAGTCGAGGAGCTGTTTTTT. This encodes CASSQVEELFF.

The rearrangement uses TRBV6-1 and TRBJ1-5; 10 nucleotides line up with TRBD1. V shed 6 bases, J shed 4 bases, and the junction held 18 bases outside the gene matches. The CDR3 loop spans 19 amino acids. Looked up from germline, CDR1 is MNHNS and CDR2 is SASEGT. In nucleotides, the CDR3 is TGTGCCAGCAGGAAGGACAGGGGGGAGCGGGTGGCCTTTAATCAGCCCCAGCATTTT. Translation: CASRKDRGERVAFNQPQHF.

The V gene is TRBV20-1, the J gene TRBJ1-1; 7 nucleotides align to TRBD1. This CDR3 spans 17 amino acids. Germline loops: CDR1 DFQATT, CDR2 SNEGSKA (reference sequence). The trim removed 3 bases at V and 2 bases at J, leaving 15 bases unmatched. CDR3 sequence: CSASQPGQGGGNTEAFF. In DNA form, the CDR3 reads TGCAGTGCTAGTCAACCGGGGCAGGGGGGGGGCAACACTGAAGCTTTCTTT.

The V gene is TRBV4-1, the J gene TRBJ2-2, with 7 bases matching TRBD2. Per the germline V gene, CDR1 is MGHRA and CDR2 is YSYEKL. The J segment lost 4 bases and the V segment lost 2 bases, leaving 16 bases of the junction unmatched. The CDR3 has 19 amino acids. CDR3 in DNA: TGCGCCAGCAGCCAATTTGTCATGGGGCTAGCGGCCTCCACCGGGGAGCTGTTTTTT. Amino acids: CASSQFVMGLAASTGELFF.

The rearrangement joins TRBV6-6 to TRBJ1-4; D unresolved. The CDR3 consists of 12 residues. V lost 8 bases to trimming and J lost 4 bases, with 8 bases between them. Germline V CDR1 and CDR2: MNHNY, SVGAGI (reference sequence). The CDR3 DNA sequence: TGTGCCAGCGGGCCAGTTAATGAAAAACTGTTTTTT. This gives the protein CASGPVNEKLFF.